Listed below are T cell receptor beta chains from one sample, sequenced in a study of metastatic and nonmetastatic thyroid tumors. TCRdb re-clonotyped the PCR reads through MiXCR. The sample yields thousands of clones, 35% seen once. Sequencing was carried out using adjacent normal tissue. The receptors were gathered from a female donor with papillary thyroid cancer or a benign thyroid nodule (not recorded which). Some clones in this sample may be carry-over from other donors' samples. CDR3s include the opening cysteine and the closing phenylalanine or tryptophan. The D gene is left open where the match is weak. Clone size is shown for a subset of rows, as once, few, many or a class of expanded clone.

>TRBJ1-2|large|TRBD1|TRBV5-1
CASSPYGQGANYGYTF
TGCGCCAGCAGCCCCTATGGACAGGGGGCTAACTATGGCTACACCTTC
>TRBJ2-5|NA|NA|TRBV5-1
CASSLVPGVGETQYF
TGCGCCAGCAGCTTGGTCCCAGGGGTGGGGGAGACCCAGTACTTC
>TRBJ2-3|medium-sized|NA|TRBV6-5
CASSYEGVPTDTQYF
TGTGCCAGCAGTTACGAGGGGGTCCCCACAGATACGCAGTATTTT
>TRBJ2-1|NA|TRBD1|TRBV28
CASSLSTTRTGHEQFF
TGTGCCAGCAGTTTATCTACGACCCGGACAGGACATGAGCAGTTCTTC
>TRBJ2-7|NA|NA|TRBV11-2
CASSLGKGLGGEQYF
TGTGCCAGCAGCTTAGGTAAGGGGTTAGGGGGCGAGCAGTACTTC
>TRBJ1-6|large|NA|TRBV5-8
CASSLETLRGSPLHF
TGTGCCAGCAGCTTGGAAACTCTAAGGGGTTCACCCCTCCACTTT
>TRBJ1-6|NA|TRBD1|TRBV6-6
CASSYWTGRNSPLHF
TGTGCCAGCAGTTACTGGACAGGGCGTAATTCACCCCTCCACTTT
>TRBJ1-2|few|NA|TRBV6-6
CASSYFGPSYGYTF
TGTGCCAGCAGTTACTTCGGACCGTCCTATGGCTACACCTTC
>TRBJ2-2|few|TRBD2|TRBV6-1
CATQVAGGPLGGELFF
TGTGCCACCCAAGTAGCGGGAGGGCCTTTAGGCGGGGAGCTGTTTTTT
>TRBJ2-2|large|NA|TRBV19
CASSIGVHGELFF
TGTGCCAGTAGTATAGGCGTACACGGGGAGCTGTTTTTT
>TRBJ2-1|NA|NA|TRBV24-1
CATSARLLDNEQFF
TGTGCCACCAGTGCCCGACTACTAGACAATGAGCAGTTCTTC
>TRBJ1-3|NA|NA|TRBV15
CATSNDGRGGNTIYF
TGTGCCACCAGCAATGACGGACGAGGCGGAAACACCATATATTTT
>TRBJ2-1|few|TRBD2|TRBV20-1
CSAQREATYNEQFF
TGCAGTGCCCAGCGGGAGGCCACCTACAATGAGCAGTTCTTC